This TCR beta chain was observed in a study of beta chain features in type 1 diabetes. For the study at large: The examined sorted cells totaled about 110 million across samples.

Study results and caveats: Sequencing of cDNA might inflate the share of cells that strongly express TCR. Moderate yet significant TCRB CDR3 shortening was seen in Type 1 diabetes patients in all four CD4+ subsets.

The study reverse transcribed the entire isolated RNA, so it sequenced expressed TCRB transcripts. Profiled with immunoSEQ multiplex PCR; TCRdb holds only in-frame clones, not every one. The sample gives 200,000 to 250,000 clones, about a tenth of which show up once; 1% to 1.5% is in the top ten. This clone was counted a few times. Its target is not known. The trim removed 6 bases at V and 10 bases at J, leaving 8 bases unmatched. The CDR3 totals 13 residues. Germline V CDR1 and CDR2: SGHRS, YFSETQ. Markers CD45RO/CCR7/CD25/CD127/CD95/CD27 served to sort CD4+ naive, central memory, regulatory and stem cell-like memory cells.

The chain combines TRBV5-1 with TRBJ2-1, with 9 bases lining up with TRBD2. Sequences were obtained from central memory CD4+ T cells from blood. This sequence originates from a man aged 18 to 29 in good health. This CDR3 is CASNPSGEGEQFF. As DNA, the CDR3 is TGCGCCAGCAACCCTAGCGGGGAGGGGGAGCAGTTCTTC. Full variable domain (outside the CDR3, taken from reference TRBV5-1 and TRBJ2-1): KAGVTQTPRYLIKTRGQQVTLSCSPISGHRSVSWYQQTPGQGLQFLFEYFSETQRNKGNFPGRFSGRQFSNSRSEMNVSTLELGDSALYLCASNPSGEGEQFFGPGTRLTVL.